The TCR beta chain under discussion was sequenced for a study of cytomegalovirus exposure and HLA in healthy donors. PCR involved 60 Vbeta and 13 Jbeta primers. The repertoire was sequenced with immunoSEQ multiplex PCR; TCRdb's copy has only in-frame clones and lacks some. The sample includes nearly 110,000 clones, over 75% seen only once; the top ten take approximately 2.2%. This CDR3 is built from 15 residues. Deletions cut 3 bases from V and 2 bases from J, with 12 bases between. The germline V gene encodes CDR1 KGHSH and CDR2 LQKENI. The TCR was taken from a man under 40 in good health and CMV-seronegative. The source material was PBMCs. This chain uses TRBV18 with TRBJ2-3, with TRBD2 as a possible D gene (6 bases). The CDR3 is CASSPRLANTDTQYF. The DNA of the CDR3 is TGTGCCAGCTCACCTAGGCTAGCGAACACAGATACGCAGTATTTT.